This paragraph reports one T cell receptor beta chain. Time point given: cycle 4 day 1 (C4D1), after about 6 weeks of nivolumab. Relapse after autologous stem cell transplantation occurred in every patient, and brentuximab vedotin exposure varied. Thawed PBMCs yielded CD4+ T cells through magnetic negative selection. With 4 bases removed from V and 0 bases from J, the gap between germline ends came to 9 bases. Looked up from germline, CDR1 is SGHRS and CDR2 is YFSETQ. This CDR3 has 14 amino acids. This record comes from a study of PD-1 blockade in classical Hodgkin lymphoma. The assay was immunoSEQ multiplex PCR, and TCRdb's table has in-frame clones only and misses some. This table holds around 29,000 clones, about 82% found once.

The chain recombines TRBV5-1 with TRBJ2-3; D may be TRBD2 (5 bases). The source was CD4+ T cells from blood, collected before the fourth cycle of nivolumab. The receptor comes from a human donor with classical Hodgkin lymphoma. CDR3 amino acids: CASSHEGSTDTQYF. The CDR3 DNA reads TGCGCCAGCAGCCACGAGGGTAGCACAGATACGCAGTATTTT.